This TCR beta chain was identified during a study of read filtering for tumor transcriptome and immune sequencing. Study background: Eight or nine patients were R-ISS I, approximately 15 were R-ISS II, roughly seven were R-ISS III. Study results and caveats: The sorted CD138-negative fraction was a mixed bone marrow immune population, not purified T cells.

The library was built from around 380 ng RNA with molecular barcoded adaptors for alpha/delta and beta/gamma chains. MiXCR, run by TCRdb on the reads, gives a single entry per CDR3 protein. The sample lists tens of thousands of distinct CDR3 sequences; around a fifth were seen once. The CDR3 has 13 residues. Germline V lookup: CDR1 SEHNR, CDR2 FQNEAQ (reference sequence). V was pared by 8 bases and J by 2 bases, with 9 bases between. This clonotype was picked up a small number of times. Its specificity is not known. At the time of active disease, bone marrow was collected from every patient. The sample comprised a population of CD138-negative cells sorted from bone marrow. The chain recombines TRBV7-9 with TRBJ1-4; D perhaps matches TRBD1 (6 bases). This TCR derives from a donor aged 40 or over with multiple myeloma. The CDR3 bases are TGTGCCAGCCAGGACAGCACTAATGAAAAACTGTTTTTT. This encodes CASQDSTNEKLFF.